The next 21 T cell receptor beta chains were all read from a single sample in a study of T-cell reconstitution after alpha-beta-depleted transplantation in children. Unique molecular identifiers were incorporated when the TCRbeta library was constructed. TCRdb processed the PCR reads anew with MiXCR; each CDR3 protein has one entry. The sample contains approximately 150,000 distinct CDR3 sequences, 8% to 10% of which appear only once. Here the sequenced sample was PBMCs, mostly from graft donor cells, taken 180 days after TCRalphabeta/CD19-depleted stem cell transplant. Receptors originate from a female patient aged 2-9 years who had a stem cell transplant for congenital amegakaryocytic thrombocytopenia, so the T cells may come from the graft donor.

This clonotype was observed a few times. The genes are TRBV30 and TRBJ2-7, with 9 bases fitting TRBD2. Trimming at V came to 4 bases and at J to 4 bases, leaving 11 bases not matched to a gene. The CDR3 is 15 residues long. Germline lookup yields CDR1 GTSNPN and CDR2 SVGIG (reference sequence). DNA for the CDR3: TGTGCCTGGACCCCGAGGCTAGCGGGAAAGTACGAGCAGTACTTC. Its protein is CAWTPRLAGKYEQYF.

This clonotype came up many times. This chain joins TRBV19 and TRBJ2-1; TRBD2 matches 9 bases. The CDR3 extends over 14 amino acids. Trimming removed 6 bases from V and 10 bases from J; junction bases left unmatched: 10. Per germline, CDR1 LNHDA and CDR2 SQIVND (reference sequence). The DNA of the CDR3 is TGTGCCAGTAGGAGTAGCGGGAGAATAGGAGAGCAGTTCTTC. Amino acids: CASRSSGRIGEQFF.

Worth noting for this clonotype: A much larger clonotype is one base distant, so this may be a read error. V usage is TRBV10-3 and J usage is TRBJ1-4; TRBD1 agrees at 9 bases. With V trimmed by 9 bases and J by 9 bases, 5 bases remained unmatched. The CDR3 length is 12 residues. Germline V gene lookup returns CDR1 ENHRY and CDR2 SYGVKD. The CDR3 DNA reads as TGTGCCATAGGGACAGGGTTTAAAAAACTGTTTTTT. Translation: CAIGTGFKKLFF.

V gene TRBV11-2 combines with J gene TRBJ2-3, with a possible D match to TRBD2 (6 bases). Trimming removed 5 bases at V and 5 bases at J, with 20 bases between. CDR3 length: 16 amino acids. Germline assignment: CDR1 SGHAT and CDR2 FQNNGV. CDR3 loop: CASSPVPGRKGDTQYF. As DNA, the CDR3 is TGTGCCAGCAGCCCCGTTCCCGGGAGAAAGGGAGATACGCAGTATTTT.

This clonotype came up many times. The rearrangement joins TRBV6-5 to TRBJ2-6; TRBD2 might be the D (5 bases). The CDR3 is 18 amino acids. Germline assignment: CDR1 MNHEY and CDR2 SVGAGI. Trimming cost V 2 bases and J 2 bases, with 16 bases left between them. The CDR3, as DNA: TGTGCCAGCAGTTACGGGTGGGGAGTCTCAACTGGGGCCAACGTCCTGACTTTC. As protein: CASSYGWGVSTGANVLTF.

This clonotype was seen many times. CDR3 sequence (DNA): TGCGCCAGCAGCGGGCGTTACTACAATGAGCAGTTCTTC. This gives the protein CASSGRYYNEQFF. This rearrangement joins TRBV5-1 to TRBJ2-1, with D unclear. The CDR3 covers 13 residues. V lost 4 bases and J lost 3, with 8 bases in between. Germline-derived CDR1 and CDR2 are SGHRS and YFSETQ.

Many counts were recorded for this clonotype. This chain links TRBV5-1 with TRBJ2-5, with a possible D match to TRBD2 (7 bases). With 0 bases removed from V and 5 bases from J, the gap between germline ends came to 14 bases. CDR1 is SGHRS and CDR2 is YFSETQ in the germline V gene. The CDR3 spans 15 residues. DNA for the CDR3: TGCGCCAGCAGCTTGGCCGGGGCGGGGGCCGAGACCCAGTACTTC. Translating gives CASSLAGAGAETQYF.

This chain joins TRBV5-1 and TRBJ2-5; 9 bases line up with TRBD2. Germline CDR1 is SGHRS and CDR2 is YFSETQ. This CDR3 comprises 15 residues. V was pared by 2 bases and J by 2 bases, with 4 bases of the junction left unmatched. Written as DNA, the CDR3 is TGCGCCAGCAGCTTTAGCGGGAGTCGGCAAGAGACCCAGTACTTC. Translation gives CASSFSGSRQETQYF.

This clonotype was counted only a few times. This rearrangement joins TRBV5-6 to TRBJ2-7; no reliable D call. CDR1 and CDR2 (germline): SGHDT, YYEEEE. CDR3 length: 14 residues. V shed 7 bases and J shed 3 bases, with 17 bases lying between them. The CDR3 reads CASYPGHGYYEQYF. The CDR3 DNA follows: TGTGCCAGCTACCCTGGGCATGGGTACTACGAGCAGTACTTC. The full variable domain, with the rest looked up from reference TRBV5-6 and TRBJ2-7, is DAGVTQSPTHLIKTRGQQVTLRCSPKSGHDTVSWYQQALGQGPQFIFQYYEEEERQRGNFPDRFSGHQFPNYSSELNVNALLLGDSALYLCASYPGHGYYEQYFGPGTRLTVT.

This clonotype was counted a few times. This chain joins TRBV6-5 and TRBJ1-1; no firm D call. This CDR3 is built from 11 residues. CDR1 is MNHEY, CDR2 SVGAGI, per germline. Trimming left V 6 bases short and J 12 bases short, with 14 bases between. The CDR3 spells CASRRVDVPFF. The CDR3 bases are TGTGCCAGCAGACGGGTGGACGTCCCTTTCTTT.

The chain recombines TRBV20-1 with TRBJ2-2; 9 bases line up with TRBD2. The V and J ends lost 1 base and 6 bases, in that order; junction bases with no gene match: 6. Germline CDR1 is DFQATT and CDR2 is SNEGSKA (reference sequence). The CDR3 length is 15 residues. The CDR3 coding sequence is TGCAGTGCTAGAGCATTCGGCGGGGGGGCCGGGGAGCTGTTTTTT. Protein: CSARAFGGGAGELFF.

This clonotype was seen repeatedly, ten times or more. The gene calls are TRBV7-2 and TRBJ2-2; D ambiguous. The CDR3 has 17 residues. CDR1 is SGHTA, CDR2 FQGNSA, per germline. Trimming cost V 0 bases and J 0 bases, with 11 bases left between them. The CDR3 nucleotides are TGTGCCAGCAGCTTAGCCACAGCATCTTCGAACACCGGGGAGCTGTTTTTT. Protein: CASSLATASSNTGELFF.

This clonotype was seen many times. V is TRBV20-1 and J is TRBJ1-2, with TRBD1 as a possible D gene (6 bases). Between the trimmed V and J ends, which lost 0 bases and 4 bases, there was a span of 12 bases. The CDR3 spans 14 residues. Germline CDR1 reads DFQATT; CDR2 reads SNEGSKA (reference sequence). The chain's CDR3 is CSARDRQGIYGYTF. The CDR3 nucleotides are TGCAGTGCTAGAGATCGTCAGGGGATCTATGGCTACACCTTC.

The gene calls are TRBV28 and TRBJ2-1; 11 positions agree with TRBD1. In germline, CDR1 is MDHEN, CDR2 SYDVKM. This CDR3 contains 15 residues. J gave up 11 bases and V 4 bases, and 10 bases lay outside the gene matches. The chain's CDR3 is CASSSRDRGWNKQFF. In DNA, the CDR3 is TGTGCCAGCAGTTCCCGGGACAGGGGGTGGAATAAGCAGTTCTTC.

This clonotype has at least ten counts. The V gene is TRBV29-1, the J gene TRBJ1-3; D unclear. Trimming removed 5 bases at V and 5 bases at J, with 7 bases between. This CDR3 contains 11 residues. Germline V gives CDR1 SQVTM, CDR2 ANQGSEA. CDR3 in DNA: TGCAGCGTTCATACAAGAAACACCATATATTTT. Its translation: CSVHTRNTIYF.

This clonotype was recorded a few times. The rearrangement links TRBV18 to TRBJ2-2; the D is unclear. The CDR3 sequence is 15 residues long. V dropped 1 base and J dropped 6 bases, with 12 bases sitting between them. CDR1 and CDR2 (germline): KGHSH, LQKENI. CDR3 sequence (DNA): TGTGCCAGCTCACCACTTGACGCAACTCCCGGGGAGCTGTTTTTT. This encodes CASSPLDATPGELFF.

The V call is TRBV7-7, the J call TRBJ2-5; no definite D call. The CDR3 is 13 amino acids. The V and J ends lost 5 bases and 4 bases respectively, with 11 bases between them. CDR1 is SSHAT, CDR2 FNYEAQ, per germline (reference sequence). The CDR3: CASSPDSGETQYF. The CDR3, as DNA: TGTGCCAGCAGCCCTGACTCGGGAGAGACCCAGTACTTC.

This clonotype was seen only a few times. In DNA form, the CDR3 reads TGTGCCAGCAGTTTGGGGAGGGTGGATACGCAGTATTTT. Encoded protein: CASSLGRVDTQYF. The chain couples TRBV12-3 or TRBV12-4 to TRBJ2-3; TRBD2 aligns across 7 bases. Germline trimming cut 3 bases from V and 6 bases from J; bases unmatched to any gene: 3. The CDR3 totals 13 residues.

This clonotype has ten or more counts. The V gene is TRBV15, the J gene TRBJ2-7; 8 bases align to TRBD1. CDR1 is LNHNV and CDR2 is YYDKDF in the germline V gene (reference sequence). V was clipped by 1 base and J by 2 bases; unmatched bases: 4. CDR3 length: 15 residues. The CDR3 DNA sequence: TGTGCCACCAGCAGAGCCCGACAGGGGCCCTACGAGCAGTACTTC. Translation: CATSRARQGPYEQYF.

In this sample, this clonotype turned up a few times. This CDR3 reads CASRSGPGGAYEQYF. CDR3 bases: TGCGCCAGCAGGTCCGGTCCCGGTGGGGCCTACGAGCAGTACTTC. V is TRBV5-1 and J is TRBJ2-7; D is unresolved. Germline lookup yields CDR1 SGHRS and CDR2 YFSETQ. This CDR3 comprises 15 residues. V lost 5 bases, J lost 2 bases, and 17 bases lay in between.

This clonotype was counted many times. The V call is TRBV20-1, the J call TRBJ2-3, with D perhaps TRBD2 (6 bases). The CDR3 sequence is 13 residues long. Trimming took off 6 bases at V and 1 base at J, with 11 bases between the two ends. The V gene's germline CDR1 is DFQATT and CDR2 SNEGSKA (reference sequence). Here the CDR3 DNA reads TGCAGTGCGCACTCTAGCGGCACAGATACGCAGTATTTT. It codes for CSAHSSGTDTQYF.